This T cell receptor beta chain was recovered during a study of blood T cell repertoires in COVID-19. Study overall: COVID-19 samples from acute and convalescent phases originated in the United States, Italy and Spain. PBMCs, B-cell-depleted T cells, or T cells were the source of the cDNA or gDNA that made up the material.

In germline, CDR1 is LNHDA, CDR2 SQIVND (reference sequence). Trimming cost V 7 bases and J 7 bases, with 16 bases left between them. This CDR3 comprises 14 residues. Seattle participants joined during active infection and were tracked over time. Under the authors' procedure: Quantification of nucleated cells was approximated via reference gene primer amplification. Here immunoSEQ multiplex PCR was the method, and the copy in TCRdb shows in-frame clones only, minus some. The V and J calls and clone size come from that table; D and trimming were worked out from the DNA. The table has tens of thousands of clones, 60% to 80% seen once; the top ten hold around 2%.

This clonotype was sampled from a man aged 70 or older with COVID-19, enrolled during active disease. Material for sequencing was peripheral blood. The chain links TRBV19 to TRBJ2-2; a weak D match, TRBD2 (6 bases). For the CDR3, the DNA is TGTGCCAGTAAGGCGGGACTGGGAATCGGGGAGCTGTTTTTT. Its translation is CASKAGLGIGELFF.